The clone carrying this T cell receptor beta chain occurred a few times. Its target is not known. The data belong to a study of blood T cells in healthy people across ages. Study-level results: Estimates of diversity drawn from one million T cells were considered underestimates.

Trimming pared 2 bases from V and 5 bases from J, leaving 15 bases between. Germline CDR1 reads MNHNY; CDR2 reads SVGAGI (reference sequence). This CDR3 is built from 15 residues. Primers used in a second PCR of roughly 6 to 12 cycles were a sample-barcoded 5' primer and a J-beta primer mix. TCRdb recomputed calls from the 5' RACE reads with MiXCR, one row per CDR3 protein. There are 800,000 to 950,000 distinct CDR3 sequences in the sample; almost 30% occur only once, and roughly a tenth lies in the top ten. These data also featured in a second study, about T cells of mothers and their children.

Sequenced input: blood. The V and J genes are TRBV6-6 and TRBJ1-2; D perhaps matches TRBD1 (6 bases). The clonotype originates from a woman between 40 and 50 years old in good health. The CDR3 sequence is CASSYPGQIPYGYTF. CDR3 sequence (DNA): TGTGCCAGCAGTTACCCAGGACAGATTCCTTATGGCTACACCTTC.